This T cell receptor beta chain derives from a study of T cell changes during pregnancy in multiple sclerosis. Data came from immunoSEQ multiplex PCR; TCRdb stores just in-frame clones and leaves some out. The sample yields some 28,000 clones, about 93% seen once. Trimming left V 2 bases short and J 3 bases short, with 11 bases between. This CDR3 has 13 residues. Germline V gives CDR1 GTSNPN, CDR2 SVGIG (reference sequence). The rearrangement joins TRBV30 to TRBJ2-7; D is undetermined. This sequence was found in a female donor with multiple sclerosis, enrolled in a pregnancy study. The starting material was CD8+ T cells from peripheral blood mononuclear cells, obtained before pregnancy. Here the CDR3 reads CAWSYARGYEQYF. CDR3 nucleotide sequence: TGTGCCTGGAGTTACGCCAGAGGCTACGAGCAGTACTTC. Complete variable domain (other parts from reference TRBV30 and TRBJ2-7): SQTIHQWPATLVQPVGSPLSLECTVEGTSNPNLYWYRQAAGRGLQLLFYSVGIGQISSEVPQNLSASRPQDRQFILSSKKLLLSDSGFYLCAWSYARGYEQYFGPGTRLTVT.